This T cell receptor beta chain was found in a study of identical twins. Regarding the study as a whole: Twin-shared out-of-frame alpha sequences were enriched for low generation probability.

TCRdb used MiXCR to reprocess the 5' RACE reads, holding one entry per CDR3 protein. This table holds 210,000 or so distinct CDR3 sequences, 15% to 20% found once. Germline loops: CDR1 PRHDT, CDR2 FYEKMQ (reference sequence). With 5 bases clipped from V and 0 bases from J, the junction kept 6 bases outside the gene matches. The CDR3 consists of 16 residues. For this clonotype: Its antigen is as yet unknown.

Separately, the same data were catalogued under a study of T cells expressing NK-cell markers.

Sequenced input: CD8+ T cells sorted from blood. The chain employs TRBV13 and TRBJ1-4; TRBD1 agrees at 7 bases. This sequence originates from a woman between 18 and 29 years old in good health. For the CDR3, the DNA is TGTGCCAGCAGCCCCGGGACAGCTGCAACTAATGAAAAACTGTTTTTT. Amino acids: CASSPGTAATNEKLFF.